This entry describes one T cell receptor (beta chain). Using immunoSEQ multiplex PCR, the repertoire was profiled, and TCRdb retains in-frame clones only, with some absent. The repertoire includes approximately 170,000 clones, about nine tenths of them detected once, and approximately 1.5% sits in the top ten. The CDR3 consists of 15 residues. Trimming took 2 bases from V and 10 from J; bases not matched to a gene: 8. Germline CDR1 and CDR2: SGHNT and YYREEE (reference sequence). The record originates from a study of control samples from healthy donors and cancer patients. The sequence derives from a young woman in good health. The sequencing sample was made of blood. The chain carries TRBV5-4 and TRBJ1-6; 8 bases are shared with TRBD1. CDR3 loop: CASSFFGTGRSPLHF. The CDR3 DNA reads TGTGCCAGCAGCTTTTTCGGGACAGGCCGATCACCCCTCCACTTT.